These T cell receptor beta chains were read from a single sample in a study of T-cell reconstitution after alpha-beta-depleted transplantation in children. One entry per CDR3 protein, called by TCRdb with MiXCR from the PCR reads. Seen here are 200,000 to 300,000 distinct CDR3 sequences, over 20% observed once, and the top ten hold around 2.5%. Material: PBMCs, obtained before TCRalphabeta/CD19-depleted stem cell transplant. Receptor source: a girl aged 2 to 9 with Fanconi anemia, due to receive a stem cell transplant. CDR3s include the opening cysteine and the closing phenylalanine or tryptophan. The D gene is left open where the match is weak. Clone size, where shown, is once, few, many, or a class for clones that have expanded.

cdr3_length	v_call	clone_size	d_call	j_call	cdr3_aa	cdr3_nt
13	TRBV28	few	TRBD1	TRBJ2-7	CASCDRVGYEQYF	TGTGCCAGCTGTGACAGGGTGGGATACGAGCAGTACTTC
12	TRBV20-1	.	.	TRBJ1-5	CSASDRVQPQHF	TGCAGTGCTAGTGACCGCGTTCAGCCCCAGCATTTT
14	TRBV12-3/TRBV12-4	few	TRBD1	TRBJ1-2	CASSATGGIYGYTF	TGTGCCAGCAGTGCGACAGGGGGTATCTATGGCTACACCTTC
13	TRBV25-1	.	TRBD2	TRBJ2-1	CASSLRTRGEQFF	TGTGCCAGCAGTTTAAGGACTAGAGGTGAGCAGTTCTTC
17	TRBV18	.	.	TRBJ1-2	CASSPLPVGTAPDGYTF	TGTGCCAGCTCACCACTCCCTGTTGGGACCGCCCCGGATGGCTACACCTTC
15	TRBV20-1	many	.	TRBJ2-1	CSARALTGSYNEQFF	TGCAGTGCTAGGGCCCTGACAGGCTCCTACAATGAGCAGTTCTTC
17	TRBV7-2	.	.	TRBJ2-5	CASSQPWGEFEGETQYF	TGTGCCAGCAGCCAACCATGGGGGGAGTTCGAGGGGGAGACCCAGTACTTC
15	TRBV20-1	many	TRBD2	TRBJ2-3	CSASASGRYTDTQYF	TGCAGTGCTAGCGCTAGCGGGAGGTACACAGATACGCAGTATTTT
14	TRBV10-3	many	.	TRBJ2-7	CAISKTSPYYEQYF	TGTGCCATCAGTAAGACTAGTCCCTACTACGAGCAGTACTTC
14	TRBV11-2	many	TRBD1	TRBJ2-7	CASSITGTAYEQYF	TGTGCCAGCAGCATCACCGGGACAGCCTACGAGCAGTACTTC
16	TRBV6-5	.	.	TRBJ2-1	CASSLRTGIPLNEQFF	TGTGCCAGCAGTCTACGTACAGGGATACCTCTCAATGAGCAGTTCTTC
18	TRBV4-2	once	.	TRBJ2-4	CASSQDLGSGLFKNIQYF	TGTGCCAGCAGCCAAGATCTTGGCAGCGGTCTCTTCAAAAACATTCAGTACTTC
14	TRBV5-1	once	.	TRBJ1-2	CASSLERGNYGYTF	TGCGCCAGCAGCTTGGAGAGGGGTAACTATGGCTACACCTTC
12	TRBV29-1	.	.	TRBJ2-3	CSGSGYEDTQYF	TGCAGCGGATCAGGGTATGAAGATACGCAGTATTTT
13	TRBV9	many	TRBD1	TRBJ2-3	CASSVDRGDTQYF	TGTGCCAGCAGCGTAGACAGGGGGGATACGCAGTATTTT
13	TRBV6-1	many	.	TRBJ2-2	CASSDSGVGELFF	TGTGCCAGCAGTGATAGCGGAGTAGGGGAGCTGTTTTTT
14	TRBV29-1	.	TRBD2	TRBJ2-7	CSVGPRLAPNEQYF	TGCAGCGTCGGACCGCGACTAGCTCCGAACGAGCAGTACTTC
15	TRBV3-1	.	.	TRBJ2-7	CASRSNRDGPYEQYF	TGTGCCAGCAGATCTAACCGCGACGGACCCTACGAGCAGTACTTC
13	TRBV12-3/TRBV12-4	many	.	TRBJ2-1	CASSFIPYNEQFF	TGTGCCAGCAGTTTTATACCGTACAATGAGCAGTTCTTC
15	TRBV7-3	.	TRBD2	TRBJ2-7	CASSQTSGVSYEQYF	TGTGCCAGCAGCCAAACTAGCGGGGTTTCCTACGAGCAGTACTTC
14	TRBV20-1	.	TRBD2	TRBJ2-5	CSAARLAAQETQYF	TGCAGTGCCGCGAGGCTAGCGGCCCAAGAGACCCAGTACTTC
16	TRBV20-1	many	TRBD1	TRBJ1-3	CSARDADTGAGNTIYF	TGCAGTGCTAGAGATGCCGATACAGGGGCTGGAAACACCATATATTTT
12	TRBV28	.	.	TRBJ1-4	CASMQKNEKLFF	TGTGCCAGCATGCAGAAGAATGAAAAACTGTTTTTT
14	TRBV29-1	many	TRBD1	TRBJ2-2	CSVVLQGAAGELFF	TGCAGCGTTGTATTACAGGGGGCAGCCGGGGAGCTGTTTTTT
15	TRBV29-1	.	.	TRBJ2-3	CSVEDRRPGTDTQYF	TGCAGCGTTGAAGATCGGAGGCCGGGCACAGATACGCAGTATTTT
12	TRBV10-3	.	.	TRBJ2-1	CAISEGQVWKFF	TGTGCCATCAGTGAGGGGCAGGTCTGGAAGTTCTTC
16	TRBV11-2	.	.	TRBJ2-1	CASSLYSRTLYNEQFF	TGTGCCAGCAGCTTATATTCTCGGACTCTCTACAATGAGCAGTTCTTC
15	TRBV18	.	TRBD1	TRBJ2-7	CASSFETGVAYEQYF	TGTGCCAGCTCATTTGAGACAGGGGTTGCCTACGAGCAGTACTTC
13	TRBV20-1	many	TRBD1	TRBJ1-2	CSAGPGQGYGYTF	TGCAGTGCTGGACCGGGACAGGGCTATGGCTACACCTTC
15	TRBV2	.	TRBD2	TRBJ2-1	CASSVRLASYNEQFF	TGTGCCAGCAGTGTCAGACTAGCGAGCTACAATGAGCAGTTCTTC
12	TRBV5-1	medium-sized	TRBD1	TRBJ2-7	CASSRTGSQQYF	TGCGCCAGCAGCAGGACAGGGAGTCAGCAGTACTTC
16	TRBV5-1	few	TRBD2	TRBJ2-7	CASSEPLLAGESEQYF	TGCGCCAGCAGTGAACCGCTACTAGCGGGAGAGTCCGAGCAGTACTTC
16	TRBV5-5	.	.	TRBJ2-2	CASSLLTQANTGELFF	TGTGCCAGCAGCTTGTTGACCCAGGCGAACACCGGGGAGCTGTTTTTT
13	TRBV24-1	many	.	TRBJ1-1	CATSYGMNTEAFF	TGTGCCACTTCATACGGGATGAACACTGAAGCTTTCTTT
14	TRBV25-1	.	.	TRBJ2-7	CASSVGGSFYEQYF	TGTGCCAGCAGTGTAGGAGGGAGCTTCTACGAGCAGTACTTC
17	TRBV21-1	.	.	TRBJ2-1	CASSNRPSGGGYNEQFF	TGTGCCAGCAGCAACCGGCCCAGCGGGGGGGGATACAATGAGCAGTTCTTC
15	TRBV2	.	.	TRBJ2-2	CAIQMTSTNTGELFF	TGTGCCATTCAAATGACTAGTACGAACACCGGGGAGCTGTTTTTT
16	TRBV7-8	.	.	TRBJ2-3	CASTPQGGTSTDTQYF	TGTGCCAGCACCCCCCAGGGGGGGACGAGCACAGATACGCAGTATTTT
14	TRBV7-2	once	.	TRBJ2-7	CASSLAVTTYEQYF	TGTGCCAGCAGCTTAGCGGTTACGACCTACGAGCAGTACTTC
14	TRBV6-1	.	.	TRBJ2-7	CASRDQGFSYEQYF	TGTGCCAGCAGAGATCAGGGATTTTCCTACGAGCAGTACTTC
12	TRBV30	many	.	TRBJ2-2	CAWMGPTKELFF	TGTGCCTGGATGGGACCGACCAAGGAGCTGTTTTTT
17	TRBV29-1	many	.	TRBJ2-2	CSAHITDGGIRTGELFF	TGCAGCGCACACATTACAGATGGGGGGATAAGGACCGGGGAGCTGTTTTTT
14	TRBV29-1	many	.	TRBJ2-3	CSVEQGTKTDTQYF	TGCAGCGTTGAACAGGGAACCAAGACAGATACGCAGTATTTT
14	TRBV29-1	few	.	TRBJ1-2	CSVVRGAEDYGYTF	TGCAGCGTTGTACGAGGGGCGGAGGACTATGGCTACACCTTC
10	TRBV20-1	many	.	TRBJ2-3	CSGGTDTQYF	TGCAGTGGGGGCACAGATACGCAGTATTTT
15	TRBV2	once	.	TRBJ2-2	CASSVARAPTGELFF	TGTGCCAGCAGTGTGGCCAGGGCCCCCACCGGGGAGCTGTTTTTT